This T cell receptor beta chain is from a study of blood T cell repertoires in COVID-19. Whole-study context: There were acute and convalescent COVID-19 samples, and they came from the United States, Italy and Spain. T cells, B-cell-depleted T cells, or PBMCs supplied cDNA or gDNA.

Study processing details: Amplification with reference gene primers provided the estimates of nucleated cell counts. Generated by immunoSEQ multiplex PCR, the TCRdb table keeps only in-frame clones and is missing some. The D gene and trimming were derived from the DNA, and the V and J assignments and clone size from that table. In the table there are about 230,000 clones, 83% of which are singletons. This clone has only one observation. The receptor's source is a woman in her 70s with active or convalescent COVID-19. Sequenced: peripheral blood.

The CDR3 coding sequence is TGTGCCAGCAGCTTAGGGACGGAGGAGCCCCAGCATTTT. Its translation is CASSLGTEEPQHF. The genes are TRBV13 and TRBJ1-5; D is unclear. Trimming took off 0 bases at V and 8 bases at J, with 8 bases between the two ends. CDR3 length: 13 amino acids. Germline CDR1 reads PRHDT; CDR2 reads FYEKMQ (reference sequence).